A selection of T cell receptor beta chains follows, all from one sample in a study of blood T cell repertoires in COVID-19. TCRdb's table, derived via immunoSEQ multiplex PCR, lists solely in-frame clones and lacks some. The sample lists about 190,000 clones, 90% seen once, with about 0.58% in the top ten. The specimen sequenced was peripheral blood. These receptor sequences come from a man aged 50 or older with acute or convalescent COVID-19. Both conserved end residues are trimmed from each CDR3. Size tells how often a clone was seen (once, few, many) or the class of an expanded clone, and some rows leave it out.

TRBV6-2/TRBV6-3	.	ASSYGTSGVNEQF
TRBV5-4	.	ASSTTGQGYEAF
TRBV28	.	ASRNYLAGRGNEQF
TRBV4-3	.	ASSSRENSPLH
TRBV9	.	ASSALGLAGGDEQF
TRBV9	.	ASSARQGTNYGYT
TRBV27	.	ASIGLGNTIY
TRBV5-1	.	ASSLSYSTEAF
TRBV6-5	.	ASSRGTYGYT
TRBV28	.	ASRPLGEYGYT
TRBV28	.	ASRAVGPTGGPYNEQF
TRBV2	once	ASSQVQGPPQH
TRBV28	.	ASTQSPGGTDTQY
TRBV29-1	once	SVAGTSGRASNEQF
TRBV25-1	.	ASSEAWDREKLF
TRBV2	.	ASKTSGRLTDTQY
TRBV3-1/TRBV3-2	.	ASSRGTGLNTEAF
TRBV10-1	.	ASRDSISGNSPLH
TRBV7-9	.	ASSPRRSGMEDTQY
TRBV7-8	.	ASSAQGMSTGELF
TRBV6-1	.	ASSDRGSGANVLT
TRBV29-1	.	SVEVEGLADTQY